This T cell receptor beta chain was recorded in a study of control samples from healthy donors and cancer patients. This clone occurred a few times. The table came from immunoSEQ multiplex PCR; TCRdb's copy has only in-frame clones and leaves some out. The sample lists about 82,000 clones, 87% seen once, with 20% to 25% in the top ten. The origin of this receptor is a man between 50 and 59 years old in good health. The sample consisted of blood.

The DNA of the CDR3 is TGTGCCAGCAGTCTCTTGGGGACAGCCTATAGGAACACTGAAGCTTTCTTT. Residues: CASSLLGTAYRNTEAFF. The genes are TRBV28 and TRBJ1-1, with 7 bases aligning to TRBD1. Germline V gives CDR1 MDHEN, CDR2 SYDVKM. V was pared by 5 bases and J by 1 base, with 13 bases of the junction left unmatched. CDR3 length: 17 residues.